This TCR beta chain was sequenced in a study of blood T cell repertoires in COVID-19. This CDR3 spans 16 amino acids. The V and J ends lost 7 bases and 4 bases, in that order; junction bases with no gene match: 11. In germline, CDR1 is WSHSY, CDR2 SAAADI. Assay used: immunoSEQ multiplex PCR; TCRdb lists only in-frame clones, some missing. The table shows under 35,000 clones, with about 91% occurring only once. The origin of this receptor is a human donor in a cohort sampled during active COVID-19. Sequenced: peripheral blood. The chain joins TRBV10-2 to TRBJ2-1, with TRBD2 matching 9 bases. CDR3: CASIAGGLLSYNEQFF. CDR3 sequence (DNA): TGCGCCAGCATTGCGGGGGGGCTCTTATCGTACAATGAGCAGTTCTTC.